Listed below are T cell receptor beta chains from one sample, sequenced in a study of Ad26.COV2.S vaccination and SARS-CoV-2 variants. Sequenced by immunoSEQ multiplex PCR; TCRdb stores in-frame clones only, minus some. Seen here are 350,000 to 500,000 clones, approximately 88% observed once, and the top ten hold 3.6%. Sequenced here: peripheral blood, sampled in a trial of Ad26.COV2.S vaccine versus placebo. These receptors were collected from a person between 18 and 65 years old who received the Ad26.COV2.S COVID-19 vaccine or a placebo. CDR3s include the opening cysteine and the closing phenylalanine or tryptophan. The order of the fields is V gene, clone size, D gene, J gene, CDR3 DNA, CDR3 protein. D genes are given only for firm matches. Rows give clone size only sometimes, using once, few, many, or a class for an expanded clone.

TRBV3-1/TRBV3-2,-,TRBD2,TRBJ2-1,TGTGCCAGCGAACCACCGGGACTAGCTCAGTTCTTC,CASEPPGLAQFF
TRBV6-1,-,-,TRBJ2-4,TGTGCCAGCAGTGACCGACGGGGAATGCTCCCCAAAAACATTCAGTACTTC,CASSDRRGMLPKNIQYF
TRBV11-2,-,-,TRBJ1-1,TGTGCCAGCATCCAGGGAATTGAAGCTTTCTTT,CASIQGIEAFF
TRBV2,-,-,TRBJ2-1,TGTGCCAGCAGCGAAATTACGGCGTTTTTGGACGCCCGGGATGAGCAGTTCTTC,CASSEITAFLDARDEQFF
TRBV7-9,-,TRBD1,TRBJ1-2,TGTGCCAGCAGCTTGAAGTTGGGACAGGGACATGGCTACACCTTC,CASSLKLGQGHGYTF
TRBV6-5,-,-,TRBJ2-5,TGTGCCAGCAGTTACTCTTGGCGGGTAGCGGAGACCCAGTACTTC,CASSYSWRVAETQYF
TRBV5-6,-,-,TRBJ2-3,TGTGCCAGCACCTCACTAGACCCAGATACGCAGTATTTT,CASTSLDPDTQYF
TRBV5-1,-,TRBD2,TRBJ2-3,TGCGCCAGCAGCTTGGCGTCTAGCGGATTCACAGATACGCAGTATTTT,CASSLASSGFTDTQYF
TRBV11-3,-,-,TRBJ2-5,TGTGCCAGCAGCCCCTCCCCAGGGGGGTACGGGACCCAGTACTTC,CASSPSPGGYGTQYF
TRBV6-5,once,-,TRBJ1-1,TGTGCCAGCAGTTACATTGGAGGAGCTGAAGCTTTCTTT,CASSYIGGAEAFF
TRBV28,-,TRBD1,TRBJ1-2,TGTGCCAGCAGCTCCGACAGGGTTTCACGCTACACCTTC,CASSSDRVSRYTF
TRBV29-1,once,TRBD1,TRBJ1-1,TGCAGCGTAGTCCCGGGACAGGGTTGGAACACTGAAGCTTTCTTT,CSVVPGQGWNTEAFF
TRBV6-5,-,-,TRBJ1-5,TGTGCCAGCACGGCGAGCGAGAGCAATCAGCCCCAGCATTTT,CASTASESNQPQHF
TRBV28,-,-,TRBJ1-3,TGTGCCAGCAGTTCTCCGGGGGCACCGGGTGGAAACACCATATATTTT,CASSSPGAPGGNTIYF
TRBV9,-,TRBD1,TRBJ2-7,TGTGCCAGCAGCCCCGCGGGACAGGGTACCTACGAGCAGTACTTC,CASSPAGQGTYEQYF
TRBV25-1,-,-,TRBJ2-7,TGTGCCAGTGCCCGTGAGGGTACCTACGAGCAGTACTTC,CASAREGTYEQYF
TRBV10-3,-,TRBD1,TRBJ2-3,TGTGCCATCAAGATCACAGGGGTGGGAACAGATACGCAGTATTTT,CAIKITGVGTDTQYF
TRBV2,-,TRBD2,TRBJ2-3,TGTGCCAGCAGTCCACCAGCGGGGGGTGCAGATACGCAGTATTTT,CASSPPAGGADTQYF
TRBV10-3,-,TRBD2,TRBJ2-2,TGTGCCATCTGGGGGGGACTAGTGGCCGGGGAGCTGTTTTTT,CAIWGGLVAGELFF
TRBV10-3,once,-,TRBJ2-1,TGTGCCATCAGTGAGCTGGGGAAGAGCTCCTACAATGAGCAGTTCTTC,CAISELGKSSYNEQFF
TRBV29-1,-,-,TRBJ2-1,TGCAGCGCCACCACTGACAGTTACAATGAGCAGTTCTTC,CSATTDSYNEQFF
TRBV14,-,TRBD2,TRBJ2-1,TGTGCCAGCAGCCGTAGCGGGGGGGCCGGGAATTGGCAGTTCTTC,CASSRSGGAGNWQFF